These 23 T cell receptor beta chains originate from one sample sequenced in a study of blood T cells in healthy people across ages. Primed by a sample-barcoded 5' primer and a J-beta primer mix, a second PCR proceeded for roughly 7 to 11 cycles. TCRdb re-analysed the 5' RACE reads in MiXCR, keeping a single row per CDR3 protein. Here the sample spans under 1 million distinct CDR3 sequences, more than 40% being singletons. The sequencing input was blood. These receptors originate from a man aged 55 to 70 in good health.

This clonotype was picked up a small number of times. The gene calls are TRBV25-1 and TRBJ1-2, with 9 bases identical to TRBD1. Losses at the gene ends were 2 bases for V and 4 bases for J; bases not matched to a gene: 14. The CDR3 contains 18 residues. Germline lookup yields CDR1 MGHDK and CDR2 SYGVNS. The DNA for the CDR3 is TGTGCCAGCAGTGAAAGTCCGGGACAGGGACTAAGAGGCTATGGCTACACCTTC. Its protein product is CASSESPGQGLRGYGYTF.

In this sample, this clonotype turned up a few times. V and J are TRBV2 and TRBJ1-4; no firm D call. This CDR3 comprises 15 residues. V lost 7 bases, J lost 3 bases, and 15 bases lay in between. Germline assignment: CDR1 SNHLY and CDR2 FYNNEI. CDR3 nucleotide sequence: TGTGCCAGCATTAATATATGGAAGGCTAATGAAAAACTGTTTTTT. Its translation is CASINIWKANEKLFF. Using reference TRBV2 and TRBJ1-4 for the parts outside the CDR3, the full variable domain is EPEVTQTPSHQVTQMGQEVILRCVPISNHLYFYWYRQILGQKVEFLVSFYNNEISEKSEIFDDQFSVERPDGSNFTLKIRSTKLEDSAMYFCASINIWKANEKLFFGSGTQLSVL.

The chain recombines TRBV27 with TRBJ2-7, with a weak D call TRBD2 (5 bases). V lost 3 bases to trimming and J lost 2 bases, with 14 bases between them. Germline V CDR1 and CDR2: MNHEY, SMNVEV (reference sequence). The CDR3 contains 15 residues. The CDR3 spells CASSLRAEDPYEQYF. CDR3 nucleotide sequence: TGTGCCAGCAGTTTGAGGGCCGAAGACCCCTACGAGCAGTACTTC.

The sample holds a few counts of this clonotype. The genes are TRBV10-3 and TRBJ2-5; TRBD1 might be the D (5 bases). This CDR3 contains 13 residues. CDR1 ENHRY and CDR2 SYGVKD come from the germline V gene. Trimming stripped 6 bases from V and 5 bases from J, with 13 bases between. The CDR3 DNA reads as TGTGCCATCAGGAGCCCAGGGATTGAGACCCAGTACTTC. Protein sequence: CAIRSPGIETQYF.

This clonotype was observed a handful of times. The chain recombines TRBV15 with TRBJ2-4; the D is unclear. The V gene lost 0 bases and the J gene lost 1 base, with 16 bases spanning the gap. The CDR3 runs to 18 residues. Germline CDR1 LNHNV, CDR2 YYDKDF (reference sequence). The CDR3 DNA is TGTGCCACCAGCAGAGAAAATCCGGTCGTTTTGGCCAAAAACATTCAGTACTTC. Protein product: CATSRENPVVLAKNIQYF.

The gene calls are TRBV7-2 and TRBJ2-5; D may match TRBD1 or TRBD2 (5 bases each). The germline V and J ends were trimmed by 5 bases and 5 bases, with 18 bases remaining between them. From germline, CDR1 is SGHTA and CDR2 FQGNSA. The CDR3 is 15 residues long. The CDR3 DNA follows: TGTGCCAGCAGCGACAACCTGAGGGGCGGCGAGACCCAGTACTTC. Translation gives CASSDNLRGGETQYF.

In this sample, this clonotype turned up a few times. The V and J genes are TRBV4-3 and TRBJ2-7, with D unclear. Germline CDR1 LGHNA, CDR2 YSLEER. CDR3 length equals 13 residues. V lost 2 bases, J lost 3 bases, and 8 bases lay in between. DNA for the CDR3: TGCGCCAGCAGCCAATACCGCAACTACGAGCAGTACTTC. It codes for CASSQYRNYEQYF.

In its sample, this clonotype was seen a few times. In DNA, the CDR3 is TGTGCCAGCAGCAAACCGGGACAGGGGTATGGCTACACCTTC. Protein: CASSKPGQGYGYTF. V and J are TRBV9 and TRBJ1-2; 10 bases are shared with TRBD1. The CDR3 contains 14 residues. J gave up 5 bases and V 4 bases, and 5 bases lay outside the gene matches. The germline V gene has CDR1 SGDLS and CDR2 YYNGEE. Full variable domain (outside the CDR3, taken from reference TRBV9 and TRBJ1-2): DSGVTQTPKHLITATGQRVTLRCSPRSGDLSVYWYQQSLDQGLQFLIQYYNGEERAKGNILERFSAQQFPDLHSELNLSSLELGDSALYFCASSKPGQGYGYTFGSGTRLTVV.

The chain couples TRBV12-3 or TRBV12-4 to TRBJ1-4; D is ambiguous. The CDR3 consists of 16 residues. The V gene lost 1 base and the J gene lost 0 bases, with 9 bases spanning the gap. This CDR3 reads CASSLGRYATNEKLFF. CDR3 bases: TGTGCCAGCAGTTTAGGACGGTACGCAACTAATGAAAAACTGTTTTTT.

The rearrangement joins TRBV20-1 to TRBJ1-1; 8 bases are shared with TRBD1. Germline CDR1 is DFQATT and CDR2 is SNEGSKA (reference sequence). V shed 5 bases and J 4 bases; nucleotides not matched to a gene: 6. This CDR3 is built from 13 residues. CDR3: CSAGTGLGTEAFF. The DNA for the CDR3 is TGCAGTGCTGGGACAGGTCTGGGCACTGAAGCTTTCTTT.

This clonotype was picked up a small number of times. The V gene is TRBV12-3 or TRBV12-4, the J gene TRBJ2-5; possible D gene TRBD1, 5 bases. The V end lost 4 bases, the J end lost 4 bases, and 16 bases lay between the germline ends. The CDR3 sequence is 15 residues long. The CDR3 sequence: CASSSQGAIPETQYF. CDR3 sequence (DNA): TGTGCCAGCAGTTCCCAGGGCGCGATACCAGAGACCCAGTACTTC.

CDR3 residues: CATSSRTTDLTDTQYF. In nucleotides, the CDR3 is TGTGCCACCAGCAGTCGGACTACAGACCTCACAGATACGCAGTATTTT. The chain employs TRBV15 and TRBJ2-3; D is possibly TRBD2 (6 bases). The V end lost 3 bases, the J end lost 2 bases, and 15 bases lay between the germline ends. The CDR3 totals 16 residues. In germline, CDR1 is LNHNV, CDR2 YYDKDF (reference sequence).

The rearrangement joins TRBV6-5 to TRBJ2-4; 11 nucleotides match TRBD1. This CDR3 has 15 amino acids. The germline V gene has CDR1 MNHEY and CDR2 SVGAGI. With V trimmed by 5 bases and J by 6 bases, 6 bases remained unmatched. The chain's CDR3 is CASSDPGTGGNIQYF. Written as DNA, the CDR3 is TGTGCCAGCAGTGACCCCGGGACAGGGGGAAACATTCAGTACTTC.

The chain couples TRBV14 to TRBJ2-6, with D tentatively TRBD2 (6 bases). The V end was cut by 0 bases, the J end by 2 bases, with 17 bases between. The germline CDR1 and CDR2 sequences are SGHDN and FVKESK. The CDR3 runs 19 residues. The CDR3 sequence is CASSQDGSTRRTGANVLTF. The CDR3 DNA is TGTGCCAGCAGCCAAGACGGGAGTACAAGGAGAACTGGGGCCAACGTCCTGACTTTC. The full variable domain, with the rest looked up from reference TRBV14 and TRBJ2-6, is EAGVTQFPSHSVIEKGQTVTLRCDPISGHDNLYWYRRVMGKEIKFLLHFVKESKQDESGMPNNRFLAERTGGTYSTLKVQPAELEDSGVYFCASSQDGSTRRTGANVLTFGAGSRLTVL.

CDR3 bases: TGTGCCAGCAGTTGGGGGGGAGGGCAAACCTACGAGCAGTACTTC. Translation gives CASSWGGGQTYEQYF. The chain couples TRBV2 to TRBJ2-5, with 7 nucleotides matching TRBD2. The last part of the DNA fits TRBJ2-7 better; the J call may be wrong. The CDR3 is 15 amino acids. Per the germline V gene, CDR1 is SNHLY and CDR2 is FYNNEI.

The V call is TRBV29-1, the J call TRBJ2-3, with D tentatively TRBD1 (6 bases). V was cut by 3 bases and J by 7 bases, with 23 bases left in between. The germline V gene has CDR1 SQVTM and CDR2 ANQGSEA. This CDR3 comprises 16 residues. The CDR3 sequence is CSVEIRGQLVGNTQYF. The DNA of the CDR3 is TGCAGCGTTGAGATCCGGGGACAATTAGTCGGCAATACGCAGTATTTT.

The J gene is TRBJ2-5, the V gene TRBV3-1, with D tentatively TRBD1 or TRBD2 (5 bases each). Germline V gene data show CDR1 as LGHDT and CDR2 as YNNKEL (reference sequence). This CDR3 comprises 12 residues. V was shortened by 3 bases and J by 5 bases, with 7 bases between the two germline ends. CDR3 protein: CASSQWGETQYF. The DNA of the CDR3 is TGTGCCAGCAGCCAGTGGGGGGAGACCCAGTACTTC.

The CDR3 DNA is TGCGCCAGCAGCTTGGACCCGCCCCAAGAGACCCAGTACTTC. Translating it yields CASSLDPPQETQYF. The chain uses TRBV5-1 and TRBJ2-5; D gene unclear. Germline lookup yields CDR1 SGHRS and CDR2 YFSETQ. The length of the CDR3 is 14 residues. V lost 0 bases and J 1 base, leaving 7 bases between the germline ends.

In this sample, this clonotype turned up a few times. This chain links TRBV7-9 with TRBJ2-2; 8 bases fit TRBD1. This CDR3 spans 14 amino acids. V shed 5 bases and J 6 bases; nucleotides not matched to a gene: 5. In germline, CDR1 is SEHNR, CDR2 FQNEAQ (reference sequence). CDR3 DNA sequence: TGTGCCAGCAGCCTAACAGGGGGGCCCGGGGAGCTGTTTTTT. Translated, it gives CASSLTGGPGELFF.

This clonotype was detected a few times. The chain uses TRBV30 and TRBJ1-1, with a weak D call TRBD1 (5 bases). This CDR3 is built from 16 residues. Between the trimmed V and J ends, which lost 4 bases and 4 bases, there was a span of 22 bases. CDR1 and CDR2 (germline): GTSNPN, SVGIG (reference sequence). CDR3 DNA: TGTGCCTGGAAGGGACGGGTTAACAGATTGGGCACTGAAGCTTTCTTT. Translation gives CAWKGRVNRLGTEAFF.

J is TRBJ2-1 and V is TRBV24-1; 10 bases are a match to TRBD1. The CDR3 loop spans 16 amino acids. Germline V gene data show CDR1 as KGHDR and CDR2 as SFDVKD. Trimming at V came to 4 bases and at J to 3 bases, leaving 5 bases not matched to a gene. CDR3 residues: CATSEKTGGVYNEQFF. Written as DNA, the CDR3 is TGTGCCACCAGTGAAAAGACAGGGGGCGTCTACAATGAGCAGTTCTTC.

Many counts were recorded for this clonotype. The CDR3: CASSQEGHPDTQYF. The CDR3 region has the DNA TGCGCCAGCAGCCAAGAAGGACATCCAGATACGCAGTATTTT. The rearrangement links TRBV4-1 to TRBJ2-3, with a weak D call TRBD1 (5 bases). Germline CDR1 is MGHRA and CDR2 is YSYEKL. The germline V and J ends were trimmed by 0 bases and 4 bases, with 8 bases remaining between them. The CDR3 is 14 residues long.

The genes are TRBV29-1 and TRBJ2-5; D not certain. Between the trimmed V and J ends, which lost 8 bases and 5 bases, there was a span of 15 bases. This CDR3 spans 12 amino acids. Germline assignment: CDR1 SQVTM and CDR2 ANQGSEA. CDR3 protein: CSFQVGTETQYF. In DNA, the CDR3 is TGCAGCTTTCAGGTGGGAACGGAGACCCAGTACTTC.